Below, 15 T cell receptor beta chains from the same sample are listed, as sequenced in a study of blood T cell repertoires in COVID-19. Sequenced by immunoSEQ multiplex PCR; TCRdb stores in-frame clones only, minus some. The sample lists under 150,000 clones; around 86% were seen once. The sequencing input was peripheral blood. These receptor sequences come from a man aged 35 to 55 with active or convalescent COVID-19.

The CDR3 loop reads CASRKTSGGSYNEQFF. CDR3 nucleotide sequence: TGTGCCAGCAGAAAGACTAGCGGGGGCTCCTACAATGAGCAGTTCTTC. The rearrangement joins TRBV27 to TRBJ2-1; 12 bases match TRBD2. The V gene's germline CDR1 is MNHEY and CDR2 SMNVEV (reference sequence). The CDR3 sequence is 16 residues long. The V gene end was trimmed by 6 bases and the J gene end by 0 bases; junction bases not matched to a gene: 3.

This clone was seen a single time. The chain employs TRBV5-1 and TRBJ2-5; no reliable D call. V was trimmed by 3 bases and J by 2 bases, leaving 5 bases between them. The CDR3 consists of 12 residues. CDR1 and CDR2 from the germline V gene are SGHRS and YFSETQ. CDR3 DNA: TGCGCCAGCAGCTCCAATCAAGAGACCCAGTACTTC. It codes for CASSSNQETQYF.

The V and J genes are TRBV11-3 and TRBJ2-3; TRBD2 matches 8 bases. CDR1 is SGHNT, CDR2 YENEEA, per germline. This CDR3 region has 15 residues. The V and J ends lost 5 bases and 2 bases, in that order; junction bases with no gene match: 6. CDR3 sequence (DNA): TGTGCCAGCAGCCCCCGGGGGGGTCACACAGATACGCAGTATTTT. Its protein is CASSPRGGHTDTQYF. Looking up the rest from reference TRBV11-3 and TRBJ2-3 gives the full variable domain: EAGVVQSPRYKIIEKKQPVAFWCNPISGHNTLYWYLQNLGQGPELLIRYENEEAVDDSQLPKDRFSAERLKGVDSTLKIQPAELGDSAVYLCASSPRGGHTDTQYFGPGTRLTVL.

The chain joins TRBV15 to TRBJ2-7; weak D call: TRBD1 (6 bases). Trimming cost V 4 bases and J 3 bases, with 13 bases left between them. The germline V gene has CDR1 LNHNV and CDR2 YYDKDF (reference sequence). CDR3 length: 14 residues. For the CDR3, the DNA is TGTGCCACCAGCATATTAACAGGGAACTACGAGCAGTACTTC. Amino acid sequence: CATSILTGNYEQYF.

This rearrangement joins TRBV7-9 to TRBJ1-1, with no clear D. There are 16 residues in the CDR3. CDR1 and CDR2 (germline): SEHNR, FQNEAQ (reference sequence). The V end lost 3 bases, the J end lost 7 bases, and 21 bases lay between the germline ends. The CDR3 nucleotides read TGTGCCAGCAGCTTTCGGGTGACGGGTGTGCGGAGTGAAGCTTTCTTT. As protein: CASSFRVTGVRSEAFF.

This chain joins TRBV6-6 and TRBJ2-5, with 7 bases that match TRBD1. Germline V CDR1 and CDR2: MNHNY, SVGAGI (reference sequence). The CDR3 spans 15 residues. Unmatched junction bases numbered 8, after V lost 4 bases and J lost 3 bases. The CDR3 loop is CASSFRTGREETQYF. For the CDR3, the DNA is TGTGCCAGCAGTTTCCGGACAGGCAGGGAAGAGACCCAGTACTTC.

V is TRBV24-1 and J is TRBJ2-3; a possible D gene is TRBD2 (6 bases). CDR1 KGHDR and CDR2 SFDVKD come from the germline V gene. V lost 5 bases to trimming and J lost 1 base, with 9 bases between them. The CDR3 has 14 residues. The CDR3 loop reads CATSVGGGTDTQYF. CDR3 nucleotides: TGTGCCACCAGTGTCGGAGGGGGCACAGATACGCAGTATTTT.

This rearrangement joins TRBV9 to TRBJ2-1; 9 bases line up with TRBD2. Germline CDR1 and CDR2: SGDLS and YYNGEE. The CDR3 loop spans 15 amino acids. J gave up 8 bases and V 3 bases, and 9 bases lay outside the gene matches. CDR3 nucleotides: TGTGCCAGCAGCGGGGGCGGGGGGGTCTCCGATGAGCAGTTCTTC. Translation: CASSGGGGVSDEQFF.

The chain uses TRBV10-3 and TRBJ1-6; TRBD1 aligns across 8 bases. This CDR3 region has 14 residues. Germline loops: CDR1 ENHRY, CDR2 SYGVKD. Trimming at V came to 8 bases and at J to 5 bases, leaving 5 bases not matched to a gene. CDR3 in amino acids: CAIAGTGDNSPLHF. The DNA for the CDR3 is TGTGCCATCGCCGGGACAGGAGATAATTCACCCCTCCACTTT.

The chain joins TRBV18 to TRBJ2-7; 7 bases are shared with TRBD1. The CDR3 has 14 residues. V was clipped by 4 bases and J by 3 bases; unmatched bases: 6. CDR1 and CDR2 from the germline V gene are KGHSH and LQKENI. The CDR3 DNA reads as TGTGCCAGCTCACGACCGGGACAGTTCTACGAGCAGTACTTC. Its translation is CASSRPGQFYEQYF. Variable domain in full (rest from reference TRBV18 and TRBJ2-7): NAGVMQNPRHLVRRRGQEARLRCSPMKGHSHVYWYRQLPEEGLKFMVYLQKENIIDESGMPKERFSAEFPKEGPSILRIQQVVRGDSAAYFCASSRPGQFYEQYFGPGTRLTVT.

The chain combines TRBV27 with TRBJ2-7; 10 nucleotides agree with TRBD1. Germline CDR1 and CDR2: MNHEY and SMNVEV (reference sequence). J gave up 2 bases and V 5 bases, and 6 bases lay outside the gene matches. The length of the CDR3 is 15 residues. The CDR3 nucleotides are TGTGCCAGCAGTCTCGGACAGGGGGGCACCTACGAGCAGTACTTC. This translates into CASSLGQGGTYEQYF.

This clone was counted once. This chain uses TRBV2 with TRBJ1-6; 7 nucleotides line up with TRBD1. CDR1 and CDR2 from the germline V gene are SNHLY and FYNNEI. This CDR3 has 15 amino acids. V trimming: 7 bases; J trimming: 6 bases; junction bases outside the gene matches: 9. CDR3 sequence: CASTLPDRVNSPLHF. The CDR3 DNA reads TGTGCCAGCACCCTACCCGACAGGGTTAATTCACCCCTCCACTTT.

Only a few counts were recorded for this clone. This sequence joins TRBV12-5 and TRBJ2-3, with 11 bases matching TRBD2. The CDR3 length is 16 residues. The germline V gene encodes CDR1 LGHNT and CDR2 FRNRAP. V shed 1 base, J shed 5 bases, and the junction held 5 bases outside the gene matches. CDR3 coding DNA: TGTGCTAGTGGTTTGGGATTAGCGGGGGGGCAAGATACGCAGTATTTT. This codes for CASGLGLAGGQDTQYF.

The CDR3 coding sequence is TGTGCCAGCAGGGGGGGCGGGGAGCTGTTTTTT. It codes for CASRGGGELFF. J is TRBJ2-2 and V is TRBV6-5; D is possibly TRBD2 (6 bases). This CDR3 is 11 amino acids long. Germline CDR1 and CDR2: MNHEY and SVGAGI. The V end was cut by 6 bases, the J end by 7 bases, with 6 bases between.

This rearrangement joins TRBV29-1 to TRBJ1-1; 8 nucleotides match TRBD1. Looked up from germline, CDR1 is SQVTM and CDR2 is ANQGSEA. The V segment lost 4 bases and the J segment 3 bases; nucleotides outside the gene matches: 13. This CDR3 is built from 16 residues. The CDR3 is CSVAGGRGPEHTEAFF. Written as DNA, the CDR3 is TGCAGCGTTGCCGGGGGCAGGGGGCCCGAACACACTGAAGCTTTCTTT.